This passage covers 17 T cell receptor beta chains from one sample sequenced in a study of blood T cell repertoires in COVID-19. Profiled with immunoSEQ multiplex PCR; TCRdb holds only in-frame clones, not every one. This sample yields fewer than 450,000 clones, of which about nine tenths are seen a single time; 0.6% belongs to the top ten. The specimen was PBMCs or T cells enriched from blood (not recorded which). These receptor sequences come from a young man who had recovered from COVID-19.

The chain uses TRBV7-9 and TRBJ2-1, with a weak D call TRBD2 (7 bases). Germline CDR1 SEHNR, CDR2 FQNEAQ (reference sequence). This CDR3 contains 15 residues. V was trimmed by 8 bases and J by 5 bases, leaving 19 bases between them. The CDR3 here is CASALGGTLNNEQFF. CDR3 DNA sequence: TGTGCCAGCGCCCTGGGGGGGACACTCAACAATGAGCAGTTCTTC.

In its sample, this clone was seen once. This chain joins TRBV2 and TRBJ2-3; TRBD2 matches 10 bases. The V gene's germline CDR1 is SNHLY and CDR2 FYNNEI. After removal of 11 bases from V and 2 bases from J, the junction contained 4 bases not matched to a gene. This CDR3 is built from 13 residues. This CDR3 reads CAGSGGYTDTQYF. CDR3 sequence (DNA): TGTGCCGGTAGCGGGGGGTACACAGATACGCAGTATTTT.

V is TRBV5-1 and J is TRBJ2-1, with TRBD2 matching over 8 bases. V shed 4 bases and J 6 bases; nucleotides not matched to a gene: 12. The CDR3 sequence is 16 residues long. Germline values: CDR1 SGHRS, CDR2 YFSETQ. The CDR3 nucleotides read TGCGCCAGCAGCCCTCCGGGCGGGAGGATTATCAATGAGCAGTTCTTC. This gives the protein CASSPPGGRIINEQFF.

This clone was observed a few times. The chain carries TRBV9 and TRBJ2-3; weak D call: TRBD1 (5 bases). This CDR3 has 16 amino acids. The germline gives CDR1 SGDLS, CDR2 YYNGEE. Between the trimmed V and J ends, which lost 0 bases and 4 bases, there was a span of 15 bases. The CDR3 DNA follows: TGTGCCAGCAGCGTAGAAGGGGTAAAGGGCGCAGATACGCAGTATTTT. Its translation: CASSVEGVKGADTQYF.

The rearrangement links TRBV9 to TRBJ1-5; weak D call: TRBD1 (5 bases). V was clipped by 0 bases and J by 5 bases, with 12 bases between them. Germline assignment: CDR1 SGDLS and CDR2 YYNGEE. The CDR3 is 15 residues long. The CDR3 DNA is TGTGCCAGCAGCGTAGATAGGGGCGGGGATCAGCCCCAGCATTTT. It yields the protein CASSVDRGGDQPQHF.

The chain joins TRBV14 to TRBJ2-3; 9 nucleotides agree with TRBD2. CDR3 size: 15 residues. From germline, CDR1 is SGHDN and CDR2 FVKESK. Unmatched junction bases numbered 9, after V lost 9 bases and J lost 2 bases. The CDR3 loop reads CASRGRTSATDTQYF. CDR3 nucleotides: TGTGCCAGTCGAGGGAGGACTAGCGCCACAGATACGCAGTATTTT.

The chain uses TRBV19 and TRBJ1-1; TRBD1 might be the D (6 bases). Trimming took 5 bases from V and 6 from J, leaving 13 bases between them. Germline V gives CDR1 LNHDA, CDR2 SQIVND (reference sequence). The CDR3 covers 13 residues. The CDR3: CASSSQGPPEAFF. CDR3 DNA: TGTGCCAGTAGTTCTCAGGGGCCCCCTGAAGCTTTCTTT.

The rearrangement uses TRBV11-1 and TRBJ1-1; 8 nucleotides line up with TRBD1. The CDR3 totals 11 residues. Trimming took 5 bases from V and 11 from J; bases not matched to a gene: 4. Germline CDR1 SGHAT, CDR2 FQDESV (reference sequence). CDR3 coding DNA: TGTGCCAGCAGCAGGACAGGGTATGCTTTCTTT. It encodes CASSRTGYAFF.

The chain employs TRBV5-5 and TRBJ2-5, with a weak D call TRBD2 (7 bases). The germline V and J ends were trimmed by 2 bases and 4 bases, with 9 bases remaining between them. The CDR3 loop spans 13 amino acids. The germline CDR1 and CDR2 sequences are SGHKS and YYEKEE (reference sequence). In DNA form, the CDR3 reads TGTGCCAGCAGCTTCGGGGGGCGAGAGACCCAGTACTTC. This encodes CASSFGGRETQYF.

The rearrangement uses TRBV6-1 and TRBJ2-1, with D uncertain. V was pared by 3 bases and J by 0 bases, with 9 bases between. Germline CDR1 MNHNS, CDR2 SASEGT. The length of the CDR3 is 15 residues. The CDR3 reads CASSDTESSYNEQFF. CDR3 in DNA: TGTGCCAGCAGTGATACTGAGAGCTCCTACAATGAGCAGTTCTTC.

This clone was detected once. This chain links TRBV11-3 with TRBJ2-3, with D hard to call. There are 15 residues in the CDR3. Germline CDR1 reads SGHNT; CDR2 reads YENEEA. Trimming cost V 1 base and J 0 bases, with 8 bases left between them. CDR3 amino acids: CASSLARSSTDTQYF. In DNA form, the CDR3 reads TGTGCCAGCAGCTTAGCCCGGAGTAGCACAGATACGCAGTATTTT.

CDR3 DNA: TGTGCCAGCAGCTTGATGCAGGGTAATTCACCCCTCCACTTT. Its translation: CASSLMQGNSPLHF. The rearrangement joins TRBV7-2 to TRBJ1-6, with a possible D match to TRBD1 (5 bases). Germline V gene data show CDR1 as SGHTA and CDR2 as FQGNSA. The germline V and J ends were trimmed by 3 bases and 6 bases, with 9 bases remaining between them. The CDR3 totals 14 residues.

The rearrangement joins TRBV6-4 to TRBJ1-2; D is possibly TRBD1 (6 bases). There are 14 residues in the CDR3. CDR1 is MRHNA and CDR2 is SNTAGT in the germline V gene. Between the trimmed V and J ends, which lost 5 bases and 1 base, there was a span of 11 bases. CDR3 protein: CASSPTGSNYGYTF. Here the CDR3 DNA reads TGTGCCAGCAGTCCCACAGGGAGTAACTATGGCTACACCTTC.

The chain joins TRBV11-2 to TRBJ1-3, with D possibly TRBD1 on 5 matching bases. Deletions cut 8 bases from V and 0 bases from J, with 8 bases between. The CDR3 loop spans 13 amino acids. CDR1 and CDR2 (germline): SGHAT, FQNNGV. CDR3 coding DNA: TGTGCCAGCCGCGACAGCTCTGGAAACACCATATATTTT. It translates to CASRDSSGNTIYF.

The chain carries TRBV6-5 and TRBJ1-2; 7 nucleotides match TRBD1. The CDR3 is 12 residues long. Germline-derived CDR1 and CDR2 are MNHEY and SVGAGI. With V trimmed by 4 bases and J by 8 bases, 4 bases remained unmatched. This CDR3 reads CASSSGTVGYTF. The CDR3 DNA is TGTGCCAGCAGTTCCGGGACAGTAGGCTACACCTTC.

This clone was picked up one time. The chain couples TRBV7-2 to TRBJ1-1; no clear D gene. Trimming removed 1 base at V and 1 base at J, with 10 bases between. The germline gives CDR1 SGHTA, CDR2 FQGNSA. There are 15 residues in the CDR3. The CDR3: CASSLDNIKNTEAFF. The CDR3 DNA sequence: TGTGCCAGCAGCTTAGACAACATAAAGAACACTGAAGCTTTCTTT. Full variable domain (missing parts from reference TRBV7-2 and TRBJ1-1): GAGVSQSPSNKVTEKGKDVELRCDPISGHTALYWYRQSLGQGLEFLIYFQGNSAPDKSGLPSDRFSAERTGGSVSTLTIQRTQQEDSAVYLCASSLDNIKNTEAFFGQGTRLTVV.

CDR3 region: CASSLGAGLGSAFF. The DNA for the CDR3 is TGTGCCAGCAGTTTAGGGGCGGGACTCGGGTCCGCTTTCTTT. The chain combines TRBV27 with TRBJ1-1; a possible D gene is TRBD1 (5 bases). Germline-derived CDR1 and CDR2 are MNHEY and SMNVEV (reference sequence). CDR3 size: 14 residues. The ends were cut back, 2 bases at V and 11 bases at J, with 18 bases in the middle.